These 27 T cell receptor beta chains share one sample of origin, sequenced in a study of blood T cell repertoires in COVID-19. The table came from immunoSEQ multiplex PCR; TCRdb's copy has only in-frame clones and leaves some out. Of 80,000 or so clones in the sample, over 80% are singletons; the top ten hold 9%. The specimen sequenced was peripheral blood. These receptors were obtained from a human donor in a cohort sampled during active COVID-19.

V gene TRBV7-3 combines with J gene TRBJ2-5; D may be TRBD2 (6 bases). CDR3 length equals 13 residues. Germline CDR1 reads SGHTA; CDR2 reads FQGTGA. V lost 0 bases, J lost 6 bases, and 8 bases lay in between. The CDR3 DNA is TGTGCCAGCAGCTTAACGGGCGGGAAGACCCAGTACTTC. Translated, it gives CASSLTGGKTQYF.

The J gene is TRBJ2-5, the V gene TRBV19, with D perhaps TRBD1 (5 bases). Trimming took off 5 bases at V and 5 bases at J, with 15 bases between the two ends. The CDR3 sequence is 14 residues long. The germline V gene encodes CDR1 LNHDA and CDR2 SQIVND (reference sequence). The CDR3 DNA reads TGTGCCAGTAGTTCGCAGGGTTTCCGGGAGACCCAGTACTTC. It specifies CASSSQGFRETQYF.

The rearrangement links TRBV7-2 to TRBJ2-3; 15 bases fit TRBD2. J gave up 1 base and V 5 bases, and 4 bases lay outside the gene matches. CDR1 and CDR2 from the germline V gene are SGHTA and FQGNSA. The CDR3 consists of 17 residues. The CDR3 sequence: CASSRTSGGARTDTQYF. CDR3 DNA sequence: TGTGCCAGCAGCCGGACTAGCGGGGGGGCCCGCACAGATACGCAGTATTTT.

The J gene is TRBJ2-3, the V gene TRBV29-1; unclear D gene. CDR3 size: 11 residues. V was pared by 8 bases and J by 3 bases, with 9 bases between. Germline values: CDR1 SQVTM, CDR2 ANQGSEA. CDR3 coding DNA: TGCAGCTCCGCGGTTACAGATACGCAGTATTTT. Amino acids: CSSAVTDTQYF.

This sequence joins TRBV15 and TRBJ1-5, with D perhaps matching TRBD1 (6 bases). V lost 1 base to trimming and J lost 5 bases, with 9 bases between them. From germline, CDR1 is LNHNV and CDR2 YYDKDF (reference sequence). This CDR3 has 14 residues. The CDR3 bases are TGTGCCACCAGCAGAGGCAGGGGTGATCAGCCCCAGCATTTT. This encodes CATSRGRGDQPQHF.

This clone appeared a few times. The rearrangement joins TRBV2 to TRBJ2-2; D not certain. V was clipped by 4 bases and J by 2 bases, with 5 bases between them. Germline V gene sequence: CDR1 SNHLY, CDR2 FYNNEI. This CDR3 has 13 amino acids. CDR3 DNA sequence: TGTGCCAGCAGTGTCTCCAACACCGGGGAGCTGTTTTTT. Its protein product is CASSVSNTGELFF.

The chain employs TRBV30 and TRBJ2-2, with TRBD2 as a possible D gene (6 bases). The V and J ends lost 7 bases and 2 bases respectively, with 14 bases between them. Per the germline V gene, CDR1 is GTSNPN and CDR2 is SVGIG (reference sequence). CDR3 size: 14 residues. The CDR3 loop reads CAFRGTVNTGELFF. The CDR3 DNA follows: TGTGCCTTCAGAGGGACTGTTAACACCGGGGAGCTGTTTTTT. Variable domain in full (rest from reference TRBV30 and TRBJ2-2): SQTIHQWPATLVQPVGSPLSLECTVEGTSNPNLYWYRQAAGRGLQLLFYSVGIGQISSEVPQNLSASRPQDRQFILSSKKLLLSDSGFYLCAFRGTVNTGELFFGEGSRLTVL.

The chain carries TRBV10-3 and TRBJ2-7, with 7 bases identical to TRBD1. In germline, CDR1 is ENHRY, CDR2 SYGVKD. V lost 2 bases, J lost 5 bases, and 3 bases stayed unmatched. This CDR3 has 13 residues. The CDR3 region is CAISERGLHEQYF. The CDR3, as DNA: TGTGCCATCAGTGAGAGGGGGCTCCACGAGCAGTACTTC.

The chain recombines TRBV7-2 with TRBJ2-7; tentatively, D is TRBD1 (5 bases). This CDR3 is 15 amino acids long. The V gene's germline CDR1 is SGHTA and CDR2 FQGNSA. V dropped 1 base and J dropped 6 bases, with 16 bases sitting between them. CDR3 protein: CASSLERGLISEQYF. Written as DNA, the CDR3 is TGTGCCAGCAGCTTAGAAAGGGGCCTGATAAGCGAGCAGTACTTC. The full variable domain, rest sourced from reference TRBV7-2 and TRBJ2-7, is GAGVSQSPSNKVTEKGKDVELRCDPISGHTALYWYRQSLGQGLEFLIYFQGNSAPDKSGLPSDRFSAERTGGSVSTLTIQRTQQEDSAVYLCASSLERGLISEQYFGPGTRLTVT.

This chain connects TRBV19 to TRBJ2-6; no definite D call. The ends were cut back, 3 bases at V and 0 bases at J, with 9 bases in the middle. This CDR3 has 16 amino acids. Germline CDR1 reads LNHDA; CDR2 reads SQIVND (reference sequence). The CDR3 is CASSILPGSGANVLTF. The DNA of the CDR3 is TGTGCCAGTAGTATCCTACCAGGCTCTGGGGCCAACGTCCTGACTTTC.

The J gene is TRBJ1-1, the V gene TRBV19; 10 nucleotides align to TRBD1. The CDR3 covers 14 residues. With 4 bases clipped from V and 6 bases from J, the junction kept 5 bases outside the gene matches. The V gene's germline CDR1 is LNHDA and CDR2 SQIVND (reference sequence). In nucleotides, the CDR3 is TGTGCCAGTAGTAATCGGGACAGGGGTTCTGAAGCTTTCTTT. Translating it yields CASSNRDRGSEAFF.

The chain is built from TRBV28 and TRBJ1-5; 7 bases match TRBD1. This CDR3 has 14 residues. Germline V gene sequence: CDR1 MDHEN, CDR2 SYDVKM. J lost 5 bases, V lost 6 bases, and 7 bases had no gene match. The CDR3 DNA is TGTGCCAGCAGAGGAGGGGGCGGATATCAGCCCCAGCATTTT. As protein: CASRGGGGYQPQHF.

V usage is TRBV13 and J usage is TRBJ2-7, with D maybe TRBD1 (8 bases). Trimming pared 4 bases from V and 2 bases from J, leaving 18 bases between. CDR3 size: 16 residues. The germline CDR1 and CDR2 sequences are PRHDT and FYEKMQ (reference sequence). The CDR3 DNA reads TGTGCCAGCAGCTCCACAGGGGGGGGGCTCGCCTACGAGCAGTACTTC. This codes for CASSSTGGGLAYEQYF.

The DNA of the CDR3 is TGTGCCAGCAGCCAAGGGGGAATAGGGGCCTACGAGCAGTACTTC. Translating it yields CASSQGGIGAYEQYF. This sequence joins TRBV14 and TRBJ2-7; tentative D call: TRBD1 (5 bases). Trimming took off 1 base at V and 2 bases at J, with 12 bases between the two ends. Germline lookup yields CDR1 SGHDN and CDR2 FVKESK. CDR3 length equals 15 residues.

This clone was seen a handful of times. The rearrangement uses TRBV7-2 and TRBJ2-7, with TRBD2 identical over 13 bases. The ends lost 5 bases at V and 2 bases at J; junction bases unmatched: 6. This CDR3 has 16 residues. In germline, CDR1 is SGHTA, CDR2 FQGNSA. The CDR3 sequence: CASSPRTSGRTYEQYF. The CDR3 DNA is TGTGCCAGCAGCCCTAGGACTAGCGGGAGAACCTACGAGCAGTACTTC. The variable domain in full, with the rest retrieved from reference TRBV7-2 and TRBJ2-7, is GAGVSQSPSNKVTEKGKDVELRCDPISGHTALYWYRQSLGQGLEFLIYFQGNSAPDKSGLPSDRFSAERTGGSVSTLTIQRTQQEDSAVYLCASSPRTSGRTYEQYFGPGTRLTVT.

The V and J genes are TRBV3-1 (or the pseudogene TRBV3-2) and TRBJ2-7, with D hard to call. V was cut by 0 bases and J by 3 bases, with 15 bases left in between. Germline V CDR1 and CDR2: LGHDT, YNNKEL (reference sequence). There are 16 residues in the CDR3. CDR3 nucleotides: TGTGCCAGCAGCCAAGACAGCTCCTGGGCCAGCTACGAGCAGTACTTC. Residues: CASSQDSSWASYEQYF.

The V gene is TRBV18, the J gene TRBJ2-1, with a weak D call TRBD1 (5 bases). Between the trimmed V and J ends, which lost 3 bases and 5 bases, there was a span of 14 bases. The CDR3 has 15 residues. Germline CDR1 and CDR2: KGHSH and LQKENI. This chain's CDR3 is CASSPGTGADNEQFF. The CDR3 nucleotides are TGTGCCAGCTCACCCGGAACTGGGGCGGACAATGAGCAGTTCTTC.

The chain links TRBV7-9 to TRBJ2-7, with 9 bases identical to TRBD1. From germline, CDR1 is SEHNR and CDR2 FQNEAQ (reference sequence). Trimming took 5 bases from V and 6 from J; bases not matched to a gene: 5. This CDR3 is built from 13 residues. The CDR3 DNA sequence: TGTGCCAGCAGCACACAGGGGGCCGGCGAGCAGTACTTC. Its protein product is CASSTQGAGEQYF.

This chain uses TRBV28 with TRBJ2-3; possible D gene TRBD1, 9 bases. The CDR3 is 15 amino acids. From germline, CDR1 is MDHEN and CDR2 SYDVKM. Trimming shortened V by 10 bases and J by 2 bases, and 19 bases separated the two germline ends. In nucleotides, the CDR3 is TGTGCCACGACGGGGGGGGACAGGGTCACAGATACGCAGTATTTT. Its protein is CATTGGDRVTDTQYF.

The DNA for the CDR3 is TGTGCCAGCAGCTTGGCGGGACAGGTCAACGTCCTGACTTTC. The encoded protein is CASSLAGQVNVLTF. The V and J genes are TRBV5-8 and TRBJ2-6, with 8 positions matching TRBD1. The length of the CDR3 is 14 residues. The germline CDR1 and CDR2 sequences are SGHTS and YDEGEE. V was pared by 0 bases and J by 9 bases, with 2 bases of the junction left unmatched.

V usage is TRBV27 and J usage is TRBJ1-1, with D possibly being TRBD1 (5 bases). CDR3 size: 15 residues. Trimming removed 2 bases at V and 6 bases at J, with 16 bases between. CDR1 is MNHEY and CDR2 is SMNVEV in the germline V gene (reference sequence). The CDR3 protein is CASSLKSMRGAEAFF. The CDR3 DNA reads TGTGCCAGCAGTTTAAAATCGATGCGGGGGGCTGAAGCTTTCTTT.

The chain carries TRBV5-6 and TRBJ1-6; a weak D match, TRBD1 (6 bases). The CDR3 totals 15 residues. V gave up 4 bases and J gave up 9 bases, with 17 bases separating them. Germline V CDR1 and CDR2: SGHDT, YYEEEE. CDR3 DNA sequence: TGTGCCAGCAGCCCCAGAGACAGGACCCGTTCACCCCTCCACTTT. This gives the protein CASSPRDRTRSPLHF.

This chain links TRBV9 with TRBJ1-1; TRBD1 matches 7 bases. The V and J ends lost 4 bases and 4 bases, in that order; junction bases with no gene match: 7. The CDR3 is 14 residues long. Looked up from germline, CDR1 is SGDLS and CDR2 is YYNGEE. For the CDR3, the DNA is TGTGCCAGCAGCCTTCAACAGGGGCCCACTGAAGCTTTCTTT. Translated, it gives CASSLQQGPTEAFF.

This clone was counted once. The CDR3: CASSPQGTQGAYEQYF. CDR3 in DNA: TGCGCCAGCAGCCCCCAAGGGACTCAGGGGGCCTACGAGCAGTACTTC. J is TRBJ2-7 and V is TRBV5-1; maybe TRBD1 (7 bases). Trimming removed 4 bases from V and 2 bases from J, with 19 bases in between. From germline, CDR1 is SGHRS and CDR2 YFSETQ. This CDR3 spans 16 amino acids.

The CDR3 bases are TGTGCCAGCAGCCAAGAGCCGGGGAGAAAGGTTGAGCAGTTCTTC. Protein sequence: CASSQEPGRKVEQFF. The chain uses TRBV3-1 (or the pseudogene TRBV3-2) and TRBJ2-1; D may be TRBD2 (5 bases). CDR1 and CDR2 from the germline V gene are LGHDT and YNNKEL (reference sequence). The CDR3 loop spans 15 amino acids. V gave up 0 bases and J gave up 9 bases, with 15 bases separating them.

This clone was observed a single time. CDR3 protein: CASSETSGEVGEQFF. Here the CDR3 DNA reads TGTGCCAGCAGTGAAACTAGCGGGGAGGTAGGAGAGCAGTTCTTC. V and J are TRBV6-4 and TRBJ2-1, with TRBD2 identical over 10 bases. V was pared by 3 bases and J by 10 bases, with 9 bases of the junction left unmatched. Germline CDR1 is MRHNA and CDR2 is SNTAGT. This CDR3 comprises 15 residues.

This clone was seen a few times. The V and J genes are TRBV25-1 and TRBJ1-1, with TRBD1 matching 12 bases. Trimming removed 5 bases from V and 6 bases from J; junction bases left unmatched: 7. The CDR3 sequence is 15 residues long. The V gene's germline CDR1 is MGHDK and CDR2 SYGVNS. In nucleotides, the CDR3 is TGTGCCAGCAGTAAACCGGGACAGGGGGCCTCTGAAGCTTTCTTT. Residues: CASSKPGQGASEAFF.